This T cell receptor (beta chain) was documented in a study of blood T cell repertoires in COVID-19 (dated by TCRdb to between 2020 and 2021). Study-wide context: The collaborator samples originated in the United States, Italy and Spain and spanned the acute and convalescent phases of COVID-19. The material from the prospective study consisted of cDNA or gDNA derived from T cells, B-cell-depleted T cells, or PBMCs. Deeply sampled blood TCRbeta repertoires from subjects exposed to, actively infected with, or recovered from COVID-19 were included in the dataset. The repertoires were released in a freely available public database meant as a resource for research on the immune response to SARS-CoV-2. The samples were drawn from two sources: the first 160 participants of the ongoing ImmuneRACE study, and 1,200 or so subjects contributed by 6 global collaborators. Nearly every sample came with metadata listing a de-identified subject ID, COVID-19 status, age in years and sex. HLA class I and class II types, where available, came from metadata supplied by the sample provider rather than from assay-based typing.

The research as a whole found: Clinical and demographic metadata were provided uncurated, with the amount varying by source and participant.

Whole blood was collected in K2EDTA tubes by collaborating institutions according to the institutions' own protocols. Collaborator samples were shipped for TCRbeta analysis as frozen whole blood, isolated PBMCs, or DNA extracted from either sample type. The germline V gene yields MDHEN for CDR1 and SYDVKM for CDR2. The CDR3, cysteine through phenylalanine, is 15 amino acids long. The kept DNA is CDR3 alone, 45 bases in frame from the first base. The V end gives up 5 bases and the J end 1 base, leaving 4 bases in the junction not matched to a gene. Notes on this clone: The target of this receptor is not known. No base quality information exists; no much larger clone differs at one position.

The immunoSEQ Assay, a bias-controlled multiplex PCR, was used to amplify TCRbeta CDR3 regions from genomic DNA. Per the authors' processing: Nucleated cell counts per sample were estimated from amplification of reference gene primers within the assay. Sequence reads were collapsed and filtered to measure the absolute abundance of every unique TCRbeta CDR3 rearrangement. For each sample, productive Simpson clonality was calculated as the square root of Simpson's diversity index across productive rearrangements. Not all clones reach the TCRdb copy of this immuneACCESS table, which keeps in-frame sequences only. Checked studies attribute under half of the gap to unresolved V genes and leave the rest unexplained. The V and J calls and the clone size are those of that table, but D and trimming were determined from the DNA. The sample table lists over 70,000 clones, 65% to 90% of them with a count of one. The ten largest account for 15% to 20% of the sample.

The chain employs TRBV28 and TRBJ2-1; 8 bases in the middle match TRBD1. This TCR was sampled from a human donor in a cohort sampled during active COVID-19. Sequencing was performed on peripheral blood. In nucleotide form, the sequence is TGTGCCAGCAGTCCCGGACAGGGTTCCTACAATGAGCAGTTCTTC. This yields the protein CASSPGQGSYNEQFF.